This T cell receptor beta chain came from a study of glioma-infiltrating T cells after dendritic cell vaccination. Described time point: after dendritic cell vaccination, including at tumor progression/relapse. Assay: immunoSEQ multiplex PCR; the TCRdb copy retains only in-frame clones and omits some. The data hold 70,000 to 100,000 clones, with over 80% observed a single time. The TCR comes from a human donor with glioblastoma. The sample was blood, taken after dendritic cell vaccination.

The CDR3 reads CASSLLGGPGGELFF. In DNA form, the CDR3 reads TGTGCCAGCAGCTTATTGGGGGGGCCAGGCGGGGAGCTGTTTTTT. V gene TRBV7-2 combines with J gene TRBJ2-2; D possibly corresponds to TRBD2 (7 bases). V was shortened by 2 bases and J by 7 bases, with 14 bases between the two germline ends. Germline CDR1 reads SGHTA; CDR2 reads FQGNSA. The CDR3 consists of 15 residues.